These 21 T cell receptor beta chains share one sample of origin, sequenced in a study of T cell repertoires in cytomegalovirus infection. TCRdb reprocessed the reads with MiXCR, giving one entry per CDR3 protein. This repertoire shows about 400,000 distinct CDR3 sequences, 15% to 20% found once; its top ten account for 8.7%. The sequenced material came from PBMCs. These receptor sequences come from a human donor in good health (CMV status not recorded). Some clones in this sample may be carry-over from other donors' samples.

This clonotype occurred many times. The chain couples TRBV12-3 or TRBV12-4 to TRBJ1-1; D possibly corresponds to TRBD1 (5 bases). The CDR3 consists of 13 residues. Trimming stripped 6 bases from V and 6 bases from J, with 14 bases between. The CDR3 DNA sequence: TGTGCCAGCAGAGCCCCGGGGCGATCTGAAGCTTTCTTT. Translation gives CASRAPGRSEAFF.

This clonotype was seen at least ten times. The rearrangement uses TRBV11-2 and TRBJ2-7; 8 nucleotides match TRBD1. CDR3 length: 13 residues. Trimming at V came to 3 bases and at J to 5 bases, leaving 3 bases not matched to a gene. Germline loops: CDR1 SGHAT, CDR2 FQNNGV. The CDR3 region is CASSLTGVHEQYF. As DNA, the CDR3 is TGTGCCAGCAGCTTGACAGGGGTCCACGAGCAGTACTTC.

This clonotype was counted a few times. The chain links TRBV5-1 to TRBJ1-6; 7 nucleotides line up with TRBD1. This CDR3 is built from 15 residues. Germline lookup yields CDR1 SGHRS and CDR2 YFSETQ. The trim removed 1 base at V and 8 bases at J, leaving 6 bases unmatched. The DNA for the CDR3 is TGCGCCAGCAGCTTGTCCGGGACAGACTATTCACCCCTCCACTTT. Its translation is CASSLSGTDYSPLHF.

The CDR3 nucleotides read TGCAGCGCCGCGACTAGCGCTGGGGATTACGAGCAGTACTTC. It specifies CSAATSAGDYEQYF. The chain couples TRBV29-1 to TRBJ2-7; 8 bases agree with TRBD2. CDR3 length: 14 residues. Germline V gives CDR1 SQVTM, CDR2 ANQGSEA. Unmatched junction bases numbered 12, after V lost 7 bases and J lost 4 bases.

This clonotype was detected only a few times. J is TRBJ2-1 and V is TRBV14; 7 bases map to TRBD1. There are 13 residues in the CDR3. V was clipped by 5 bases and J by 9 bases; unmatched bases: 7. Germline V gene data show CDR1 as SGHDN and CDR2 as FVKESK. The CDR3 nucleotides read TGTGCCAGCAGCAAAGGGACAGCCAGTGAGCAGTTCTTC. Translating it yields CASSKGTASEQFF.

This clonotype was observed at least ten times. V gene TRBV7-2 combines with J gene TRBJ2-7; no definite D call. Per germline, CDR1 SGHTA and CDR2 FQGNSA. The CDR3 runs 16 residues. The V end lost 0 bases, the J end lost 13 bases, and 25 bases lay between the germline ends. CDR3 sequence (DNA): TGTGCCAGCAGCTTAGCCCGAGAGTCCTACGAGCATCCGACCTACTTC. Translating gives CASSLARESYEHPTYF. The whole variable domain, filled in from reference TRBV7-2 and TRBJ2-7, reads GAGVSQSPSNKVTEKGKDVELRCDPISGHTALYWYRQSLGQGLEFLIYFQGNSAPDKSGLPSDRFSAERTGGSVSTLTIQRTQQEDSAVYLCASSLARESYEHPTYFGPGTRLTVT.

This clonotype came up a few times. The CDR3 is CASSPFGGGQPQHF. The CDR3, as DNA: TGTGCCAGCAGCCCTTTCGGGGGAGGTCAGCCCCAGCATTTT. The J gene is TRBJ1-5, the V gene TRBV7-9, with D perhaps matching TRBD1 (5 bases). The CDR3 consists of 14 residues. Looked up from germline, CDR1 is SEHNR and CDR2 is FQNEAQ (reference sequence). V lost 5 bases and J 6 bases, leaving 14 bases between the germline ends.

There are many counts of this clonotype. This rearrangement joins TRBV7-2 to TRBJ2-1; 11 nucleotides align to TRBD2. V was pared by 4 bases and J by 4 bases, with 3 bases of the junction left unmatched. The length of the CDR3 is 15 residues. CDR1 and CDR2 from the germline V gene are SGHTA and FQGNSA. CDR3 nucleotides: TGTGCCAGCAGCTGGGGACTAGCGGCATACAATGAGCAGTTCTTC. It codes for CASSWGLAAYNEQFF. The full variable domain, in which reference TRBV7-2 and TRBJ2-1 provide the parts outside the CDR3, is GAGVSQSPSNKVTEKGKDVELRCDPISGHTALYWYRQSLGQGLEFLIYFQGNSAPDKSGLPSDRFSAERTGGSVSTLTIQRTQQEDSAVYLCASSWGLAAYNEQFFGPGTRLTVL.

In this sample, this clonotype turned up a few times. The chain has TRBV6-5 and TRBJ1-5, with 8 nucleotides matching TRBD1. V shed 6 bases, J shed 6 bases, and the junction held 4 bases outside the gene matches. The CDR3 is 13 residues long. CDR1 is MNHEY and CDR2 is SVGAGI in the germline V gene. In nucleotides, the CDR3 is TGTGCCAGCAGCCAGACAGGGGTTCAGCCCCAGCATTTT. This codes for CASSQTGVQPQHF.

This clonotype is medium-sized in the sample. This chain joins TRBV7-8 and TRBJ2-5, with D perhaps being TRBD1 or TRBD2 (5 bases each). The V end was cut by 4 bases, the J end by 2 bases, with 14 bases between. CDR3 length equals 15 residues. CDR1 and CDR2 from the germline V gene are SGHVS and FQNEAQ. In DNA form, the CDR3 reads TGTGCCAGCAGCTCCCCCGGGGCGTGGCAAGAGACCCAGTACTTC. Protein product: CASSSPGAWQETQYF. Full variable domain (rest looked up from reference TRBV7-8 and TRBJ2-5): GAGVSQSPRYKVAKRGQDVALRCDPISGHVSLFWYQQALGQGPEFLTYFQNEAQLDKSGLPSDRFFAERPEGSVSTLKIQRTQQEDSAVYLCASSSPGAWQETQYFGPGTRLLVL.

This clonotype was observed a handful of times. V is TRBV12-3 or TRBV12-4 and J is TRBJ2-3, with a possible D match to TRBD2 (6 bases). The CDR3 contains 15 residues. Trimming left V 2 bases short and J 2 bases short, with 11 bases between. The CDR3 DNA reads TGTGCCAGCAGTTTAAGAGGGAGGCCCACAGATACGCAGTATTTT. This encodes CASSLRGRPTDTQYF.

This clonotype was recorded at least ten times. This sequence joins TRBV27 and TRBJ2-1; tentative D call: TRBD2 (5 bases). The CDR3 consists of 13 residues. Germline CDR1 is MNHEY and CDR2 is SMNVEV (reference sequence). Trimming removed 7 bases at V and 4 bases at J, with 11 bases between. CDR3 nucleotides: TGTGCCAGCACCCAACCGGGGTACAATGAGCAGTTCTTC. This codes for CASTQPGYNEQFF.

Regarding this clonotype: A much larger clone differs by one base, so this may be a read error. The chain has TRBV7-8 and TRBJ2-1; no definite D call. Germline V gene sequence: CDR1 SGHVS, CDR2 FQNEAQ. The CDR3 is made up of 14 amino acids. V shed 5 bases and J shed 14 bases, with 22 bases lying between them. CDR3 bases: TGTGCCAGCAGCCTAATGGCCAAGAAGAAAGAGGAGTTCTTC. This codes for CASSLMAKKKEEFF. The whole variable domain, remainder taken from reference TRBV7-8 and TRBJ2-1, is GAGVSQSPRYKVAKRGQDVALRCDPISGHVSLFWYQQALGQGPEFLTYFQNEAQLDKSGLPSDRFFAERPEGSVSTLKIQRTQQEDSAVYLCASSLMAKKKEEFFGPGTRLTVL.

This clonotype was seen more than once but under ten times. The gene calls are TRBV7-2 and TRBJ2-3, with unresolved D. V lost 2 bases to trimming and J lost 8 bases, with 8 bases between them. This CDR3 is built from 12 residues. Germline V lookup: CDR1 SGHTA, CDR2 FQGNSA. The CDR3 bases are TGTGCCAGCAGCTTATGGGATAGTACGCAGTATTTT. It codes for CASSLWDSTQYF. Full variable domain (remainder filled in from reference TRBV7-2 and TRBJ2-3): GAGVSQSPSNKVTEKGKDVELRCDPISGHTALYWYRQSLGQGLEFLIYFQGNSAPDKSGLPSDRFSAERTGGSVSTLTIQRTQQEDSAVYLCASSLWDSTQYFGPGTRLTVL.

This clonotype occurred a few times. The gene calls are TRBV6-6 and TRBJ1-2; 10 nucleotides agree with TRBD1. V was clipped by 5 bases and J by 4 bases; unmatched bases: 4. CDR1 is MNHNY and CDR2 is SVGAGI in the germline V gene (reference sequence). This CDR3 spans 14 amino acids. CDR3 in amino acids: CASSPRDRGYGYTF. DNA of the CDR3: TGTGCCAGCAGTCCTAGGGACAGGGGCTATGGCTACACCTTC.

The chain combines TRBV2 with TRBJ1-3; TRBD1 is a possible D gene (5 bases). V dropped 3 bases and J dropped 0 bases, with 9 bases sitting between them. The germline V gene has CDR1 SNHLY and CDR2 FYNNEI. This CDR3 has 15 amino acids. This chain's CDR3 is CASSDGGDSGNTIYF. DNA of the CDR3: TGTGCCAGCAGTGATGGGGGAGACTCTGGAAACACCATATATTTT.

This clonotype has at least ten counts. This chain uses TRBV28 with TRBJ2-1; D uncertain. V lost 4 bases to trimming and J lost 0 bases, with 7 bases between them. Germline assignment: CDR1 MDHEN and CDR2 SYDVKM. CDR3 length: 14 residues. Here the CDR3 reads CASSWLVSYNEQFF. The CDR3 nucleotides read TGTGCCAGCAGTTGGCTCGTCTCCTACAATGAGCAGTTCTTC. Complete variable domain (other parts from reference TRBV28 and TRBJ2-1): DVKVTQSSRYLVKRTGEKVFLECVQDMDHENMFWYRQDPGLGLRLIYFSYDVKMKEKGDIPEGYSVSREKKERFSLILESASTNQTSMYLCASSWLVSYNEQFFGPGTRLTVL.

The chain uses TRBV10-3 and TRBJ2-2; the match to TRBD2 covers 7 bases. The CDR3 is made up of 18 amino acids. The J segment lost 7 bases and the V segment lost 10 bases, leaving 24 bases of the junction unmatched. Germline lookup yields CDR1 ENHRY and CDR2 SYGVKD. The CDR3 loop reads CATARRGTTTTESGELFF. In DNA, the CDR3 is TGTGCCACCGCCCGCCGAGGGACTACCACTACCGAAAGCGGGGAGCTGTTTTTT.

The J gene is TRBJ2-3, the V gene TRBV6-2 or TRBV6-3, with 12 bases identical to TRBD2. Germline CDR1 reads MNHEY; CDR2 reads SVGEGT. The CDR3 spans 14 residues. The V segment lost 8 bases and the J segment 6 bases; nucleotides outside the gene matches: 6. As DNA, the CDR3 is TGTGCCAGCGCTAGCGGGAGGGCCATGGATACGCAGTATTTT. Encoded protein: CASASGRAMDTQYF.

This clonotype occurred many times. This chain links TRBV6-2 or TRBV6-3 with TRBJ2-1, with 12 bases identical to TRBD2. This CDR3 region has 13 residues. The V gene's germline CDR1 is MNHEY and CDR2 SVGEGT. V dropped 7 bases and J dropped 8; count of bases not matched to a gene: 3. This chain's CDR3 is CASKTSGSHEQFF. CDR3 bases: TGTGCCAGCAAGACTAGCGGGAGCCATGAGCAGTTCTTC.

At least ten counts were recorded for this clonotype. DNA for the CDR3: TGTGCCAGCAGCTTGGGTCAGGGGAATCAGCCCCAGCATTTT. Amino acids: CASSLGQGNQPQHF. This rearrangement joins TRBV7-2 to TRBJ1-5, with a tentative D call TRBD1 (6 bases). Germline CDR1 and CDR2: SGHTA and FQGNSA. Trimming pared 3 bases from V and 4 bases from J, leaving 10 bases between. The CDR3 consists of 14 residues.